These 12 T cell receptor beta chains were sequenced from one sample in a study of early T cells in non-severe SARS-CoV-2 infection. TCRdb analysed the 5' RACE reads with MiXCR anew, one entry per CDR3 protein. The top ten clones hold approximately 2.7% of a sample with roughly 30,000 distinct CDR3 sequences, 5.5% to 8% of them seen once. Sequencing was carried out using whole blood. These TCRs come from an adult who was a healthcare worker with PCR-confirmed SARS-CoV-2 infection or an uninfected control (not recorded which).

The chain links TRBV7-6 to TRBJ1-1; D gene unclear. Germline lookup yields CDR1 SGHVS and CDR2 FNYEAQ. This CDR3 is built from 14 residues. With 2 bases removed from V and 4 bases from J, the gap between germline ends came to 11 bases. The CDR3 here is CASSLREGGTEAFF. In DNA form, the CDR3 reads TGTGCCAGCAGCTTACGTGAGGGCGGCACTGAAGCTTTCTTT.

This clonotype was counted ten times or more. The chain recombines TRBV20-1 with TRBJ2-5; D unresolved. Between the trimmed V and J ends, which lost 5 bases and 1 base, there was a span of 8 bases. The germline V gene encodes CDR1 DFQATT and CDR2 SNEGSKA (reference sequence). CDR3 length: 12 amino acids. CDR3 nucleotides: TGCAGTGCTTGGGAATCCCAAGAGACCCAGTACTTC. Amino acids: CSAWESQETQYF.

This chain joins TRBV7-9 and TRBJ1-1, with 7 bases identical to TRBD1. The germline V gene has CDR1 SEHNR and CDR2 FQNEAQ (reference sequence). After removal of 5 bases from V and 3 bases from J, the junction contained 9 bases not matched to a gene. The CDR3 extends over 15 amino acids. CDR3 DNA: TGTGCCAGCAGCCGAGGGGAGGGGGCCTACACTGAAGCTTTCTTT. Protein: CASSRGEGAYTEAFF.

Ten or more counts support this clonotype. The chain links TRBV7-9 to TRBJ1-2; D is possibly TRBD1 (5 bases). Germline values: CDR1 SEHNR, CDR2 FQNEAQ (reference sequence). The CDR3 is made up of 13 amino acids. Trimming shortened V by 4 bases and J by 4 bases, and 10 bases separated the two germline ends. The CDR3 loop reads CASSSLGGYGYTF. CDR3 DNA sequence: TGTGCCAGCAGCTCGCTTGGGGGCTATGGCTACACCTTC.

Judged by abundance, this clonotype is medium-sized. This chain joins TRBV7-2 and TRBJ2-6, with D hard to call. Germline-derived CDR1 and CDR2 are SGHTA and FQGNSA. V was cut by 1 base and J by 3 bases, with 4 bases left in between. The CDR3 runs 14 residues. CDR3 DNA: TGTGCCAGCAGCTTAGGATTTGGGGCCAACGTCCTGACTTTC. Encoded protein: CASSLGFGANVLTF.

CDR3 protein: CASSPRGSGETQYF. As DNA, the CDR3 is TGTGCCAGCTCACCTCGTGGGAGTGGTGAGACCCAGTACTTC. V gene TRBV18 combines with J gene TRBJ2-5; the D gene is possibly TRBD2 (5 bases). Trimming removed 3 bases at V and 5 bases at J, with 13 bases between. This CDR3 contains 14 residues. Germline values: CDR1 KGHSH, CDR2 LQKENI.

There are a few counts of this clonotype. This sequence joins TRBV28 and TRBJ2-5; the match to TRBD1 covers 8 bases. From germline, CDR1 is MDHEN and CDR2 SYDVKM. The CDR3 contains 16 residues. V shed 4 bases and J 7 bases; nucleotides not matched to a gene: 14. The CDR3: CASSSPRQGRTGTQYF. The CDR3 nucleotides read TGTGCCAGCAGTTCTCCCCGACAGGGGCGCACGGGGACCCAGTACTTC.

V gene TRBV7-9 combines with J gene TRBJ1-5; D remains ambiguous. The CDR3 runs to 13 residues. Germline V gene lookup returns CDR1 SEHNR and CDR2 FQNEAQ (reference sequence). V lost 4 bases, J lost 7 bases, and 11 bases lay in between. The CDR3 DNA reads TGTGCCAGCAGCTCCGAACCGTGGCAGCCCCAGCATTTT. It translates to CASSSEPWQPQHF.

This clonotype was detected many times. The genes are TRBV10-1 and TRBJ2-7; no definite D call. CDR3 length: 15 amino acids. CDR1 and CDR2 (germline): WNHNN, SYGVQD (reference sequence). V dropped 0 bases and J dropped 0 bases, with 9 bases sitting between them. CDR3 residues: CASSESRVSSYEQYF. The CDR3 region has the DNA TGCGCCAGCAGTGAGTCTAGGGTGAGCTCCTACGAGCAGTACTTC.

This clonotype was seen a handful of times. The chain is built from TRBV6-5 and TRBJ2-3; 10 bases map to TRBD2. CDR1 and CDR2 (germline): MNHEY, SVGAGI. V lost 6 bases to trimming and J lost 2 bases; unmatched junction nucleotides: 8. This CDR3 comprises 16 residues. The CDR3 here is CASSSAGTSATDTQYF. CDR3 coding DNA: TGTGCCAGCAGCTCTGCTGGGACTAGCGCCACAGATACGCAGTATTTT.

This clonotype was picked up many times. V is TRBV18 and J is TRBJ2-1, with 11 nucleotides matching TRBD2. V shed 5 bases, J shed 6 bases, and the junction held 12 bases outside the gene matches. The CDR3 spans 17 residues. Germline V CDR1 and CDR2: KGHSH, LQKENI. The CDR3 loop is CASSTRPNSGRANEQFF. DNA for the CDR3: TGTGCCAGCTCAACACGACCCAATAGCGGGAGGGCCAATGAGCAGTTCTTC.

This clonotype was recorded at least ten times. The chain employs TRBV9 and TRBJ2-7, with D unresolved. CDR1 and CDR2 (germline): SGDLS, YYNGEE. CDR3 length: 15 amino acids. V was pared by 0 bases and J by 5 bases, with 15 bases between. CDR3 coding DNA: TGTGCCAGCAGCGTAGGGCCTACCCTAATCAACGAGCAGTACTTC. Its translation is CASSVGPTLINEQYF.